The TCR beta chain under discussion was sequenced for a study of blood T cell repertoires in COVID-19. Data came from immunoSEQ multiplex PCR; TCRdb stores just in-frame clones and leaves some out. Of about 58,000 clones in the sample, 60% to 85% are singletons; the top ten hold 4.5% to 6%. The CDR3 consists of 11 residues. Germline CDR1 and CDR2: MNHEY and SVGAGI. Trimming cost V 9 bases and J 4 bases; bases outside gene matches: 3. This TCR came from a human donor in a cohort sampled during active COVID-19. The rearrangement joins TRBV6-5 to TRBJ2-7; 7 positions agree with TRBD2. The specimen sequenced was peripheral blood. CDR3 sequence reads: CASTGGYEQYF. For the CDR3, the DNA is TGTGCCAGTACGGGGGGTTACGAGCAGTACTTC.